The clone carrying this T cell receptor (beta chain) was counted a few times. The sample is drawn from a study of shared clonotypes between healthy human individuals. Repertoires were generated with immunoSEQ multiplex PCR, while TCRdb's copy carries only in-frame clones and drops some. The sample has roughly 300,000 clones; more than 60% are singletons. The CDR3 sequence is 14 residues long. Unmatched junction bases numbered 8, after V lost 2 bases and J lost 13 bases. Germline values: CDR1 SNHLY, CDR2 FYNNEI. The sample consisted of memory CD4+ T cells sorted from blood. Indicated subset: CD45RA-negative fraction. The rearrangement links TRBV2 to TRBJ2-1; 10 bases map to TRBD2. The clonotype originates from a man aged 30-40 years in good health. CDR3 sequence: CASSESGLAIRQFF. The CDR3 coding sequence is TGTGCCAGCAGTGAATCGGGACTAGCGATTCGCCAGTTCTTC.